This passage covers 10 T cell receptor beta chains from one sample sequenced in a study of identical twins. Using its own MiXCR run on the 5' RACE reads, TCRdb lists one record per CDR3 protein. The data hold about 890,000 distinct CDR3 sequences, with 12% observed a single time. This sample also appeared in a second study, on yellow fever vaccine responses in identical twins.

Sequencing was performed on PBMCs. The receptors come from a woman aged 18 to 35 in good health.

This clonotype was observed a single time. The J gene is TRBJ1-6, the V gene TRBV2, with 7 bases identical to TRBD1. J lost 6 bases, V lost 4 bases, and 6 bases had no gene match. Germline V gene lookup returns CDR1 SNHLY and CDR2 FYNNEI. The CDR3 spans 15 residues. The DNA for the CDR3 is TGTGCCAGCAGTGCCCCACAGGGGCCTAATTCACCCCTCCACTTT. Its protein is CASSAPQGPNSPLHF.

This clonotype occurred many times. The gene calls are TRBV25-1 and TRBJ2-7, with D perhaps matching TRBD1 or TRBD2 (5 bases each). Germline CDR1 reads MGHDK; CDR2 reads SYGVNS. Trimming pared 0 bases from V and 4 bases from J, leaving 10 bases between. The CDR3 contains 14 residues. Here the CDR3 DNA reads TGTGCCAGCAGTGAATATGGGGGTGATTACGAGCAGTACTTC. Encoded protein: CASSEYGGDYEQYF.

The rearrangement joins TRBV7-9 to TRBJ2-3; D not resolved. The germline CDR1 and CDR2 sequences are SEHNR and FQNEAQ (reference sequence). The CDR3 is made up of 14 amino acids. Trimming removed 1 base at V and 4 bases at J, with 9 bases between. In nucleotides, the CDR3 is TGTGCCAGCAGCTTAGAAGGGCCTCCAGATACGCAGTATTTT. Translation gives CASSLEGPPDTQYF.

This clonotype was detected only a few times. V gene TRBV20-1 combines with J gene TRBJ2-7; D perhaps matches TRBD1 (6 bases). Trimming removed 4 bases at V and 2 bases at J, with 15 bases between. Germline V gene data show CDR1 as DFQATT and CDR2 as SNEGSKA (reference sequence). CDR3 length: 14 residues. The CDR3 DNA follows: TGCAGTGCTACACCGGGACAAGGGACCTACGAGCAGTACGTC. It encodes CSATPGQGTYEQYV.

This clonotype was counted at least ten times. This sequence joins TRBV12-3 or TRBV12-4 and TRBJ1-2; 7 bases agree with TRBD1. J lost 4 bases, V lost 9 bases, and 5 bases had no gene match. This CDR3 region has 12 residues. The DNA of the CDR3 is TGTGCCAGTAGGGGACAGACCTATGGCTACACCTTC. The encoded protein is CASRGQTYGYTF.

The rearrangement links TRBV29-1 to TRBJ2-1; 15 bases agree with TRBD2. V lost 3 bases to trimming and J lost 2 bases; unmatched junction nucleotides: 5. CDR1 SQVTM and CDR2 ANQGSEA come from the germline V gene. The CDR3 is 17 residues long. The CDR3 here is CSVEGTSGGRAYNEQFF. The CDR3 nucleotides are TGCAGCGTTGAGGGGACTAGCGGGGGGAGGGCCTACAATGAGCAGTTCTTC.

The chain employs TRBV6-5 and TRBJ2-3; weak D call: TRBD1 (6 bases). This CDR3 spans 15 amino acids. V was pared by 2 bases and J by 1 base, with 10 bases between. Germline CDR1 and CDR2: MNHEY and SVGAGI. CDR3 in DNA: TGTGCCAGCAGTTACCAGGGGTTGGGCACAGATACGCAGTATTTT. Protein: CASSYQGLGTDTQYF.

This clonotype was picked up many times. The rearrangement links TRBV12-3 or TRBV12-4 to TRBJ1-4, with 8 bases identical to TRBD1. This CDR3 has 15 amino acids. Trimming took 5 bases from V and 4 from J; bases not matched to a gene: 6. The CDR3 bases are TGTGCCAGCAGTCACGAGACAGGGGTTAATGAAAAACTGTTTTTT. Translation: CASSHETGVNEKLFF.

The chain uses TRBV20-1 and TRBJ2-2, with 7 bases that match TRBD1. The CDR3 has 14 amino acids. With 5 bases clipped from V and 4 bases from J, the junction kept 7 bases outside the gene matches. Per germline, CDR1 DFQATT and CDR2 SNEGSKA (reference sequence). The CDR3, as DNA: TGCAGTGCTGCCGGGACAGCAGGCACCGGGGAGCTGTTTTTT. Translation: CSAAGTAGTGELFF.

This clonotype was seen at least ten times. This rearrangement joins TRBV6-5 to TRBJ1-5; D perhaps matches TRBD1 (5 bases). The ends were cut back, 5 bases at V and 3 bases at J, with 11 bases in the middle. This CDR3 comprises 14 residues. From germline, CDR1 is MNHEY and CDR2 SVGAGI. The CDR3 protein is CASSHGQLNQPQHF. In DNA, the CDR3 is TGTGCCAGCAGTCACGGACAACTCAATCAGCCCCAGCATTTT.